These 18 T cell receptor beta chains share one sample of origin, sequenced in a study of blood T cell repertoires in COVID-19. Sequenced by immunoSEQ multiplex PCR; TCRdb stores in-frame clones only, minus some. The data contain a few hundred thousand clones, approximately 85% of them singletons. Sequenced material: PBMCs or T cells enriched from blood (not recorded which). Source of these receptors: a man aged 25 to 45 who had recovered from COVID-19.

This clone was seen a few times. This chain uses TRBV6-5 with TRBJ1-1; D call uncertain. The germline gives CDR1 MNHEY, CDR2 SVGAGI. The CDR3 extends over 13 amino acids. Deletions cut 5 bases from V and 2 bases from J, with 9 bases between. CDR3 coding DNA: TGTGCCAGCAGTAAATCCTTAAACACTGAAGCTTTCTTT. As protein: CASSKSLNTEAFF.

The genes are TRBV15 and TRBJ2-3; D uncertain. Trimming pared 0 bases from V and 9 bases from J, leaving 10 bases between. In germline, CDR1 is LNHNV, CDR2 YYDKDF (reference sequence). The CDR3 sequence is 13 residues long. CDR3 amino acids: CATSRETPLTQYF. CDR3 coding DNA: TGTGCCACCAGCAGAGAGACTCCCCTAACGCAGTATTTT.

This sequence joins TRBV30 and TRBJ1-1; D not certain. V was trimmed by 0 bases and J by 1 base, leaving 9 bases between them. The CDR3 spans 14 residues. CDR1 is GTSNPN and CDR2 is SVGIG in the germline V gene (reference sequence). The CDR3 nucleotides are TGTGCCTGGAGTGTAAGAGCGTCGAACACTGAAGCTTTCTTT. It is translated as CAWSVRASNTEAFF.

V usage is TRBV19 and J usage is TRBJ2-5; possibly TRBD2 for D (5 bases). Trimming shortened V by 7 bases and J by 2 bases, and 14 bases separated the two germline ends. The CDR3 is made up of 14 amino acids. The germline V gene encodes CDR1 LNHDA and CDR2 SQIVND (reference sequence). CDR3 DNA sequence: TGTGCCAGTATGCCGGGAACCACACAAGAGACCCAGTACTTC. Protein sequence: CASMPGTTQETQYF. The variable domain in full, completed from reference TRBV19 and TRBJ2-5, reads DGGITQSPKYLFRKEGQNVTLSCEQNLNHDAMYWYRQDPGQGLRLIYYSQIVNDFQKGDIAEGYSVSREKKESFPLTVTSAQKNPTAFYLCASMPGTTQETQYFGPGTRLLVL.

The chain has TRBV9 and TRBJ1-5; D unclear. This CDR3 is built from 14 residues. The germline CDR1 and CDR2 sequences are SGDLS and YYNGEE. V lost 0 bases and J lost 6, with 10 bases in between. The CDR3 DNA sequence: TGTGCCAGCAGCGTAGGCCCCACCAGTCAGCCCCAGCATTTT. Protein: CASSVGPTSQPQHF.

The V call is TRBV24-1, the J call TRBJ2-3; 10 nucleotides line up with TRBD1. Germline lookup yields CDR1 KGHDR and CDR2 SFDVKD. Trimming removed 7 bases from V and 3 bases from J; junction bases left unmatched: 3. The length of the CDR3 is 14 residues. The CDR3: CATSRTGGTDTQYF. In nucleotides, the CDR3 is TGTGCCACCAGCAGGACAGGGGGGACAGATACGCAGTATTTT.

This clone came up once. As DNA, the CDR3 is TGTGCCAGCAGCTCGACAGGGCTTGATTGGGCCGGGGAGCTGTTTTTT. Translation: CASSSTGLDWAGELFF. The chain links TRBV7-3 to TRBJ2-2, with 7 bases matching TRBD1. Germline CDR1 SGHTA, CDR2 FQGTGA. There are 16 residues in the CDR3. With V trimmed by 4 bases and J by 6 bases, 11 bases remained unmatched.

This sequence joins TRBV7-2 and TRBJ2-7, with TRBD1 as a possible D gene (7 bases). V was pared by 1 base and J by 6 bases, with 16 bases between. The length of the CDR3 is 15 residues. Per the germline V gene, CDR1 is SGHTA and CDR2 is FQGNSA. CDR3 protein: CASSLGSAGGREQYF. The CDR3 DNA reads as TGTGCCAGCAGCTTAGGTTCGGCAGGGGGGCGCGAGCAGTACTTC. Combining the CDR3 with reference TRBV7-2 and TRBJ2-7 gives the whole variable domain GAGVSQSPSNKVTEKGKDVELRCDPISGHTALYWYRQSLGQGLEFLIYFQGNSAPDKSGLPSDRFSAERTGGSVSTLTIQRTQQEDSAVYLCASSLGSAGGREQYFGPGTRLTVT.

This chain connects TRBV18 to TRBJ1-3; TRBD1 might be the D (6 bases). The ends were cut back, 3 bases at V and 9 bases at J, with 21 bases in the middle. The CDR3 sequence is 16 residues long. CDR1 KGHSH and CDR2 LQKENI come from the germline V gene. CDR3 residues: CASSPRDITLGATIYF. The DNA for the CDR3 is TGTGCCAGCTCACCCCGGGACATTACTCTTGGGGCCACCATATATTTT.

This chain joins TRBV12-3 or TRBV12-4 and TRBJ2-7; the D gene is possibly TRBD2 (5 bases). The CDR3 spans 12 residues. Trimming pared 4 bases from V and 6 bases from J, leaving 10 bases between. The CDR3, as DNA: TGTGCCAGCAGTTCCGGGGAAGCCGAGCAGTACTTC. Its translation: CASSSGEAEQYF.

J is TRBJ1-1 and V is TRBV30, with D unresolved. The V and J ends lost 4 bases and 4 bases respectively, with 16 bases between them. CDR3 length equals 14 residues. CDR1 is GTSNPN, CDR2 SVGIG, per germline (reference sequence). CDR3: CAWNIPLGVTEAFF. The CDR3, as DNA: TGTGCCTGGAATATCCCCCTCGGGGTCACTGAAGCTTTCTTT.

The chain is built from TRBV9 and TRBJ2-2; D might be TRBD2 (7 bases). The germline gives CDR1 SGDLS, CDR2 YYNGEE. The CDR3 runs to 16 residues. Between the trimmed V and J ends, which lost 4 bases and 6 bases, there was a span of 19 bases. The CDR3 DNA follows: TGTGCCAGCAGCCTAGGGGCTGGGGGGGCCCCCGGGGAGCTGTTTTTT. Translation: CASSLGAGGAPGELFF.

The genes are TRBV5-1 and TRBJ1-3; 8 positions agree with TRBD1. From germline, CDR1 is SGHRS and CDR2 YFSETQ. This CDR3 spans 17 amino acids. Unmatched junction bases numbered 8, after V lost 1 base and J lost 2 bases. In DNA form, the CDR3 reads TGCGCCAGCAGCTTGTTCAGCTTGGACAGGGCTGGAAACACCATATATTTT. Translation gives CASSLFSLDRAGNTIYF. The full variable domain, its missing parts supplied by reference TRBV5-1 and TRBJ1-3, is KAGVTQTPRYLIKTRGQQVTLSCSPISGHRSVSWYQQTPGQGLQFLFEYFSETQRNKGNFPGRFSGRQFSNSRSEMNVSTLELGDSALYLCASSLFSLDRAGNTIYFGEGSWLTVV.

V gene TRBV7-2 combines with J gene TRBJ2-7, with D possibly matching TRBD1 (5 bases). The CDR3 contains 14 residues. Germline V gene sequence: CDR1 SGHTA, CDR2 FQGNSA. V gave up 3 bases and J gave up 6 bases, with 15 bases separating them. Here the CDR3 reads CASSLGPYRGEQYF. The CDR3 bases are TGTGCCAGCAGCTTGGGGCCCTACCGCGGCGAGCAGTACTTC.

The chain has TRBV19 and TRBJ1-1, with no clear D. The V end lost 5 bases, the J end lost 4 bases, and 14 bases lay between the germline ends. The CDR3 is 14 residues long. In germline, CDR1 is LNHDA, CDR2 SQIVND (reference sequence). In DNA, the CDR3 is TGTGCCAGTAGTCCCTCGCGGGCGGCCACTGAAGCTTTCTTT. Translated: CASSPSRAATEAFF.

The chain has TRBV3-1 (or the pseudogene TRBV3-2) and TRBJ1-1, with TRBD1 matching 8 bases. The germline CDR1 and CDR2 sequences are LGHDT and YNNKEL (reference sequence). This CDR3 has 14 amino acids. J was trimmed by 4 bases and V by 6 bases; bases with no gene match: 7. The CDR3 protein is CASRSTGAPTEAFF. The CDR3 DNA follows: TGTGCCAGCAGATCGACAGGGGCTCCCACTGAAGCTTTCTTT.

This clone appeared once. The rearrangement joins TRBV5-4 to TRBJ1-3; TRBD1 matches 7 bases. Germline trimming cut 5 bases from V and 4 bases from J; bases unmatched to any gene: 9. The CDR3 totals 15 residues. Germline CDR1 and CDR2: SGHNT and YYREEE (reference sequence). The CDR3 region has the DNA TGTGCCAGCAGGGGTGGGACAGAAAAAGGAAACACCATATATTTT. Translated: CASRGGTEKGNTIYF.

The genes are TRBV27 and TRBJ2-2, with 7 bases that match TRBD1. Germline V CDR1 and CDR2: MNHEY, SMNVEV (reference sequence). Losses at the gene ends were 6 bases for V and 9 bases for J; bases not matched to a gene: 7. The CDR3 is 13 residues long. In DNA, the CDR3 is TGTGCCAGCAGATTGCTACAGGGGCGGGAGCTGTTTTTT. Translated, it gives CASRLLQGRELFF.